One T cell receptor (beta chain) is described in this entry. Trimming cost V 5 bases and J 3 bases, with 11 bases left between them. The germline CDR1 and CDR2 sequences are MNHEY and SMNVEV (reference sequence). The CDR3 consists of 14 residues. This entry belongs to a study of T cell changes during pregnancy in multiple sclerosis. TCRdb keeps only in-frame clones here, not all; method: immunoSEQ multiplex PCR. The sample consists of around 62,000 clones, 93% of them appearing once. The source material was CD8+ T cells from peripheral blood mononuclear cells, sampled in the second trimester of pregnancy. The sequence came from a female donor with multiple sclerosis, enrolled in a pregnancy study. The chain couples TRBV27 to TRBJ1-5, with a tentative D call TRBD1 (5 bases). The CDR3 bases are TGTGCCAGCAGTCCCCGACAGTACAATCAGCCCCAGCATTTT. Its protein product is CASSPRQYNQPQHF.